The rows below give T cell receptor beta chains drawn from one sample of a study of technical replicates of blood from a handful of donors. Sequencing was performed with immunoSEQ multiplex PCR; in TCRdb, only in-frame clones are kept and a portion is missing. The sample holds roughly 60,000 clones, 90% to 95% seen once. Sequenced material: PBMCs. Receptors originate from a human donor in good health. Some clones in this sample may be carry-over from other donors' samples. Both conserved end residues are part of each CDR3. The D gene is left open where the match is weak. Where a row states a size, it is once, few, many or the class of an expanded clone; other rows omit it.

clone_size d_call j_call v_call cdr3_aa cdr3_nt
NA NA TRBJ1-2 TRBV10-3 CAISESGNYGYTF TGTGCCATCAGTGAGTCCGGGAACTATGGCTACACCTTC
NA TRBD1 TRBJ2-1 TRBV6-5 CASRDRGYNEQFF TGTGCCAGCCGAGACAGGGGTTACAATGAGCAGTTCTTC
NA NA TRBJ1-5 TRBV27 CASRPTGNWGQPQHF TGTGCCAGCAGGCCTACAGGAAATTGGGGTCAGCCCCAGCATTTT
once TRBD2 TRBJ2-7 TRBV4-3 CASSQYRASGSGYEQYF TGCGCCAGCAGCCAATACAGGGCTAGCGGGAGTGGCTACGAGCAGTACTTC
once NA TRBJ1-2 TRBV4-1 CASSQGSRVTGSYGYTF TGCGCCAGCAGCCAAGGGTCCAGGGTTACGGGTTCGTATGGCTACACCTTC
NA NA TRBJ2-7 TRBV2 CASRPRGRAYEQYF TGTGCCAGCAGGCCCAGGGGAAGGGCCTACGAGCAGTACTTC
once TRBD1 TRBJ1-1 TRBV18 CASSSLQGQGEAAFF TGTGCCAGCTCATCACTACAAGGACAGGGAGAGGCAGCTTTCTTT
NA TRBD1 TRBJ2-7 TRBV18 CASSPSQGAYEQYF TGTGCCAGCTCACCAAGTCAGGGGGCTTACGAGCAGTACTTC
once TRBD2 TRBJ2-2 TRBV4-2 CASSQEAIAGGNTGELFF TGTGCCAGCAGCCAAGAGGCGATAGCGGGGGGAAACACCGGGGAGCTGTTTTTT
NA NA TRBJ1-1 TRBV11-3 CASSLDGGGGTEAFF TGTGCCAGCAGCTTGGACGGGGGAGGAGGGACTGAAGCTTTCTTT
NA TRBD2 TRBJ2-3 TRBV7-2 CASSVSGGPTDTQYF TGTGCCAGCAGCGTTAGCGGGGGGCCCACAGATACGCAGTATTTT
NA TRBD1 TRBJ2-2 TRBV5-1 CASSYDRAMGTGELFF TGCGCCAGCAGCTATGACAGGGCGATGGGAACCGGGGAGCTGTTTTTT
NA NA TRBJ1-4 TRBV5-6 CASSRGGEKLFF TGTGCCAGCAGCCGGGGAGGTGAAAAACTGTTTTTT
NA TRBD2 TRBJ2-7 TRBV7-2 CASSPPSGGSYEQYF TGTGCCAGCAGCCCGCCTAGCGGGGGGTCCTACGAGCAGTACTTC